The clone carrying this TCR beta chain was picked up one time. The data were obtained in a study of blood T cell repertoires in COVID-19. Background on the study: Italy, Spain and the United States were the sources of the convalescent and acute COVID-19 samples.

V lost 1 base, J lost 4 bases, and 12 bases lay in between. This CDR3 has 15 residues. The germline gives CDR1 MNHEY, CDR2 SVGEGT. Some clones are missing from TCRdb's copy, which holds only in-frame ones; the method was immunoSEQ multiplex PCR. Among under 250,000 clones listed, around four fifths were seen once. The specimen was peripheral blood. This clonotype was obtained from a woman in her sixties who had recovered from COVID-19. V is TRBV6-2 or TRBV6-3 and J is TRBJ2-3, with D possibly matching TRBD2 (6 bases). The CDR3 DNA follows: TGTGCCAGCAGTTACTTCGGCGGGAAGGCAGATACGCAGTATTTT. This encodes CASSYFGGKADTQYF.